The 20 T cell receptor beta chains listed next were all sequenced from one sample in a study of T-cell reconstitution after alpha-beta-depleted transplantation in children. Preparation of the TCRbeta library involved a method that used unique molecular identifiers. TCRdb reprocessed the PCR reads with MiXCR, giving one entry per CDR3 protein. The sample includes some 490,000 distinct CDR3 sequences, roughly an eighth seen only once; the top ten take about 5.4%. The sequences come from PBMCs from the stem cell graft donor, collected from the stem cell graft. These receptors were taken from a human donor who donated a stem cell graft to a child with combined immunodeficiency.

The CDR3 spells CASSRGTSSYEQFF. The CDR3 nucleotides are TGTGCCAGCAGCCGCGGGACTAGCAGTTATGAGCAGTTCTTC. The rearrangement links TRBV5-4 to TRBJ2-1, with 9 bases fitting TRBD2. Germline V gene sequence: CDR1 SGHNT, CDR2 YYREEE (reference sequence). With 4 bases clipped from V and 8 bases from J, the junction kept 7 bases outside the gene matches. The CDR3 sequence is 14 residues long.

The table lists this clonotype with a few counts. The V gene is TRBV29-1, the J gene TRBJ1-2; 9 bases are a match to TRBD1. The CDR3 length is 13 residues. CDR1 is SQVTM and CDR2 is ANQGSEA in the germline V gene. The junction had 4 bases not matched to a gene; V was cut back by 3 bases and J by 5 bases. The CDR3 region is CSVESGTGYGYTF. In nucleotides, the CDR3 is TGCAGCGTTGAGTCAGGGACAGGGTATGGCTACACCTTC.

This clonotype was seen only a few times. CDR3 nucleotide sequence: TGTGCCAGCAGTACGTACAGGGGCTCATCCCGCTACGAGCAGTACTTC. As protein: CASSTYRGSSRYEQYF. The J gene is TRBJ2-7, the V gene TRBV7-2; TRBD1 aligns across 7 bases. Trimming cost V 6 bases and J 3 bases; bases outside gene matches: 14. Germline V gene sequence: CDR1 SGHTA, CDR2 FQGNSA. The CDR3 is 16 amino acids.

This clonotype showed up just a few times. The CDR3 reads CASRSLQGIPSYEQYF. The CDR3 DNA follows: TGTGCCAGCAGGTCTCTACAGGGTATTCCCTCCTACGAGCAGTACTTC. The chain joins TRBV12-3 or TRBV12-4 to TRBJ2-7, with D possibly TRBD1 on 6 matching bases. The CDR3 is 16 amino acids. Trimming cost V 6 bases and J 0 bases, with 18 bases left between them.

The chain carries TRBV5-4 and TRBJ2-7; 11 bases agree with TRBD2. CDR1 and CDR2 from the germline V gene are SGHNT and YYREEE (reference sequence). Trimming at V came to 5 bases and at J to 5 bases, leaving 6 bases not matched to a gene. This CDR3 is built from 14 residues. CDR3 residues: CASRLAGGPHEQYF. The CDR3 coding sequence is TGTGCCAGCAGGTTAGCGGGAGGGCCCCACGAGCAGTACTTC. Together with reference TRBV5-4 and TRBJ2-7, the CDR3 gives the full variable domain: ETGVTQSPTHLIKTRGQQVTLRCSSQSGHNTVSWYQQALGQGPQFIFQYYREEENGRGNFPPRFSGLQFPNYSSELNVNALELDDSALYLCASRLAGGPHEQYFGPGTRLTVT.

The rearrangement joins TRBV12-5 to TRBJ2-1; TRBD2 aligns across 12 bases. The CDR3 spans 15 residues. V dropped 0 bases and J dropped 9; count of bases not matched to a gene: 3. Germline loops: CDR1 LGHNT, CDR2 FRNRAP. The CDR3 DNA reads as TGTGCTAGTGGTTTGGTACTAGCGGGGGGCGGTGAGCAGTTCTTC. Encoded protein: CASGLVLAGGGEQFF.

This clonotype occurred a few times. CDR3 loop: CASSPGQGHGNQPQHF. The CDR3 nucleotides are TGTGCCAGCAGCCCGGGACAGGGTCATGGCAATCAGCCCCAGCATTTT. The V call is TRBV7-2, the J call TRBJ1-5; 9 bases align to TRBD1. Germline CDR1 SGHTA, CDR2 FQGNSA. J gave up 2 bases and V 5 bases, and 7 bases lay outside the gene matches. This CDR3 has 16 amino acids.

This clonotype has just a few counts. Sequence at one end of the junction differs from germline and may be a read error. The chain recombines TRBV28 with TRBJ1-6, with 7 bases lining up with TRBD1. Germline V gene sequence: CDR1 MDHEN, CDR2 SYDVKM. The CDR3 has 20 residues. The DNA for the CDR3 is TGCGCCAGCAGCCAATCGCCGACAGGGAGTCCGTTCTCCTATAATTCACCCCTCCACTTT. The encoded protein is CASSQSPTGSPFSYNSPLHF.

This clonotype was recorded a few times. The chain employs TRBV7-2 and TRBJ2-7, with TRBD2 as a possible D gene (6 bases). Germline V lookup: CDR1 SGHTA, CDR2 FQGNSA. This CDR3 has 15 residues. Trimming shortened V by 1 base and J by 4 bases, and 14 bases separated the two germline ends. This chain's CDR3 is CASSLVAGSRYEQYF. In DNA form, the CDR3 reads TGTGCCAGCAGCTTAGTGGCGGGAAGTCGGTACGAGCAGTACTTC.

In this sample, this clonotype turned up a few times. The chain employs TRBV7-8 and TRBJ2-3; D might be TRBD2 (5 bases). Trimming shortened V by 2 bases and J by 4 bases, and 13 bases separated the two germline ends. The CDR3 spans 15 residues. Looked up from germline, CDR1 is SGHVS and CDR2 is FQNEAQ. The CDR3 DNA reads as TGTGCCAGCAGCTTAATGGGGTCGAGGGCAGATACGCAGTATTTT. Protein product: CASSLMGSRADTQYF.

The chain employs TRBV7-6 and TRBJ2-5; no firm D call. This CDR3 has 15 amino acids. The V and J ends lost 5 bases and 1 base respectively, with 14 bases between them. From germline, CDR1 is SGHVS and CDR2 FNYEAQ. The CDR3 nucleotides read TGTGCCAGCAGCCCCCCGAGTAAGCTCCAAGAGACCCAGTACTTC. The encoded protein is CASSPPSKLQETQYF.

This clonotype was seen repeatedly, ten times or more. The chain is built from TRBV29-1 and TRBJ2-5, with no clear D. This CDR3 comprises 12 residues. Germline V gene data show CDR1 as SQVTM and CDR2 as ANQGSEA. V lost 6 bases and J 2 bases, leaving 10 bases between the germline ends. The DNA of the CDR3 is TGCAGCGTCACTCTGGAACAAGAGACCCAGTACTTC. Its translation is CSVTLEQETQYF.

V gene TRBV12-3 or TRBV12-4 combines with J gene TRBJ2-5; D remains ambiguous. Trimming took 1 base from V and 4 from J, leaving 10 bases between them. This CDR3 has 14 amino acids. CDR3 nucleotides: TGTGCCAGCAGTTTAGGAGTGTGGCGAGAGACCCAGTACTTC. Protein: CASSLGVWRETQYF.

In its sample, this clonotype was seen a few times. This CDR3 reads CASSLALPWNYGYTF. The DNA for the CDR3 is TGTGCCAGCAGTTTAGCGCTTCCTTGGAACTATGGCTACACCTTC. The chain has TRBV12-3 or TRBV12-4 and TRBJ1-2; D is ambiguous. V was clipped by 0 bases and J by 2 bases, with 10 bases between them. The CDR3 has 15 residues.

Only one count was recorded for this clonotype. The genes are TRBV18 and TRBJ1-3; unclear D gene. V lost 4 bases to trimming and J lost 0 bases, with 13 bases between them. The CDR3 is 16 residues long. Germline CDR1 is KGHSH and CDR2 is LQKENI. CDR3 bases: TGTGCCAGCTCACAGTCGCCCGTGGGCTCTGGAAACACCATATATTTT. It encodes CASSQSPVGSGNTIYF.

The V and J genes are TRBV7-2 and TRBJ2-5, with D hard to call. This CDR3 contains 17 residues. From germline, CDR1 is SGHTA and CDR2 FQGNSA. The V gene lost 5 bases and the J gene lost 4 bases, with 23 bases spanning the gap. CDR3 sequence reads: CASSLFDTNPRRETQYF. CDR3 DNA sequence: TGTGCCAGCAGCCTATTCGACACGAACCCGAGAAGAGAGACCCAGTACTTC. Drawing the rest from reference TRBV7-2 and TRBJ2-5, the complete variable domain is GAGVSQSPSNKVTEKGKDVELRCDPISGHTALYWYRQSLGQGLEFLIYFQGNSAPDKSGLPSDRFSAERTGGSVSTLTIQRTQQEDSAVYLCASSLFDTNPRRETQYFGPGTRLLVL.

This clonotype was seen many times. The rearrangement uses TRBV25-1 and TRBJ2-1; D uncertain. The CDR3 totals 13 residues. V lost 11 bases and J 1 base, leaving 12 bases between the germline ends. Germline CDR1 MGHDK, CDR2 SYGVNS. CDR3 nucleotides: TGTGCCTCCGGTGGGGAATCCTACAATGAGCAGTTCTTC. It is translated as CASGGESYNEQFF.

This chain connects TRBV6-1 to TRBJ2-1; 7 bases are a match to TRBD1. J gave up 5 bases and V 6 bases, and 7 bases lay outside the gene matches. The CDR3 runs to 14 residues. CDR1 MNHNS and CDR2 SASEGT come from the germline V gene. The CDR3 nucleotides are TGTGCCAGCAGCCTGGGACAGCCCAACAATGAGCAGTTCTTC. As protein: CASSLGQPNNEQFF.

This clonotype was seen ten or more times. This chain links TRBV9 with TRBJ2-2, with D unclear. The CDR3 runs 13 residues. Germline CDR1 and CDR2: SGDLS and YYNGEE. Trimming removed 0 bases from V and 3 bases from J, with 3 bases in between. Here the CDR3 DNA reads TGTGCCAGCAGCGTAGATTACACCGGGGAGCTGTTTTTT. It yields the protein CASSVDYTGELFF.

This clonotype was counted ten times or more. The chain combines TRBV7-8 with TRBJ2-1; 10 nucleotides align to TRBD2. V trimming: 2 bases; J trimming: 9 bases; junction bases outside the gene matches: 16. The CDR3 covers 18 residues. Germline values: CDR1 SGHVS, CDR2 FQNEAQ. The DNA for the CDR3 is TGTGCCAGCAGCTTAAACCGGGTTTGGACTAGCGGTGATATTGAGCAGTTCTTC. It codes for CASSLNRVWTSGDIEQFF.